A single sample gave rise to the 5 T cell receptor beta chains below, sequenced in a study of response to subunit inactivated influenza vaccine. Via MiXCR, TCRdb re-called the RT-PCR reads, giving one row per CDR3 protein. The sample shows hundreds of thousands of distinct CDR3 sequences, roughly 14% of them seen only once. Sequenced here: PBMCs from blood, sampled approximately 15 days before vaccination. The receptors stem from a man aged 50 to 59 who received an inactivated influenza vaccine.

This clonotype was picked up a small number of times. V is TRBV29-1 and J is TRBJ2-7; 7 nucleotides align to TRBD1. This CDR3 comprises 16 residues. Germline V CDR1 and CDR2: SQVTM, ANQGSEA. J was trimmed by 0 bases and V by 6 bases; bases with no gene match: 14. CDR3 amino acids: CSVAGTVSKSSYEQYF. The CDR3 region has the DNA TGCAGCGTAGCCGGGACAGTATCCAAGAGCTCCTACGAGCAGTACTTC.

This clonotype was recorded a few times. Written as DNA, the CDR3 is TGTGCCAGCTTATCACCCCTGACAGGGACCCGAAACAATGAGCAGTTCTTC. It translates to CASLSPLTGTRNNEQFF. The chain couples TRBV28 to TRBJ2-1; 7 nucleotides match TRBD1. CDR1 is MDHEN and CDR2 is SYDVKM in the germline V gene. This CDR3 comprises 17 residues. After removal of 8 bases from V and 5 bases from J, the junction contained 18 bases not matched to a gene.

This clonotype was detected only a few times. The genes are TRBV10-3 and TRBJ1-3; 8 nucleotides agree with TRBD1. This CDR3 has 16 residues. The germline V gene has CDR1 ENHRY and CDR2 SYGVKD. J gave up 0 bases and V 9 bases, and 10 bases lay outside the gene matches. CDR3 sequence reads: CAMGTDRASSGNTIYF. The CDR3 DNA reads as TGTGCCATGGGGACGGACAGGGCCAGCTCTGGAAACACCATATATTTT.

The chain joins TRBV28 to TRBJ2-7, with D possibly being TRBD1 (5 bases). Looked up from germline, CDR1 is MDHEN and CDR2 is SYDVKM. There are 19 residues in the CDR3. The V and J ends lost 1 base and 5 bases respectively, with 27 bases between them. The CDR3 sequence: CASSLLLALGHTVLDEQYF. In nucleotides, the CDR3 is TGTGCCAGCAGTTTATTGTTAGCCTTGGGGCACACGGTCCTCGACGAGCAGTACTTC.

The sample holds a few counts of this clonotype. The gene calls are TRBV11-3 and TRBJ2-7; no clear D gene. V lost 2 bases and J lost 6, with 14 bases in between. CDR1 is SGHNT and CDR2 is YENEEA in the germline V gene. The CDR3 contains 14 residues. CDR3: CASSLTGRSAEQYF. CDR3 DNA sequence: TGTGCCAGCAGCTTAACGGGTCGATCGGCCGAGCAGTACTTC.